The present T cell receptor beta chain was sequenced within a study of T cells in Graves' hyperthyroidism and ophthalmopathy (dated by TCRdb to the late 2010s). About the investigation overall: Peripheral blood samples were taken at the time of initial diagnosis, prior to any treatment. A discovery cohort of about a hundred patients, approximately 45 with Graves' ophthalmopathy and 57 with stable Graves' hyperthyroidism, was used to find distinguishing TCR V-J signatures. Whether ophthalmopathy could be predicted prospectively was tested in an independent validation cohort made up of under 20 hyperthyroidism patients plus 17 patients who later progressed to ophthalmopathy. For training and testing, the 80 to 100 patients in the discovery cohort were randomly divided in a 7:3 ratio. TCR Vbeta CDR3 sequencing of approximately 140 peripheral blood samples (more than 40 ophthalmopathy, some 75 hyperthyroidism and roughly 17 progressor patients) is reported in the paper. Following sampling, methimazole starting at 30 mg daily was given to hyperthyroidism patients, and high-dose intravenous methylprednisolone was given to ophthalmopathy patients. In over five Graves' hyperthyroidism patients, the study also compared T-cell repertoires from thyroid tissue with T-cell repertoires from blood. The research as a whole found: In cross-validation, a model built on a 13 V-J signature told ophthalmopathy apart from stable hyperthyroidism with about 90% sensitivity and about 81% specificity, and in testing the same model reached 80%/75%. During validation, the model predicted progression to ophthalmopathy a median of about 6.3 months ahead of onset, with almost 71% sensitivity and 72.22% specificity. Most expanded thyroid clonotypes (frequency above 0.001) were also detected in blood, a finding suggesting that blood repertoires may reflect thyroid immune responses. No statistical method was used to set the sample size in advance, and investigators knew the group allocation.

Moderately to severely active disease, a Clinical Activity Score of at least 3, a NOSPECS grade of at least 4, and a duration under 3 months were present in ophthalmopathy patients. The study excluded patients with uncontrolled infections, other autoimmune diseases, pregnancy or lactation. Diagnoses relied on clinical symptoms, serum thyroxine and TRAb, thyroid ultrasound and orbital computed tomography. PBMCs were separated from 7.5 to 10 ml of fresh peripheral blood using Ficoll-Paque density gradient centrifugation. Total RNA was extracted with Trizol reagent, and quality was checked on an Agilent 2100 Bioanalyzer. The TCR beta CDR3 regions were amplified from RNA transcripts. The first round of RT-PCR for the TCR CDR3 was performed with the HTBI primer set and the Qiagen OneStep RT-PCR kit. Libraries were constructed in a second round of multiplex PCR, after which size selection and purification were performed. The libraries were sequenced on an Illumina HiSeq2000 using paired-end 100 bp reads. Regarding the original processing steps: Raw data were processed with SOAPnuke, discarding reads with adapters, uncalled bases, mean Phred below 15, or no exact constant-primer or identifier match. COPE v1.2.5 was used to merge the high-quality paired reads, and each unique nucleotide sequence was defined as a clonotype. MiTCR v1.1 was used to align clonotypes to the IMGT TRBV, TRBD and TRBJ reference segments. The analysis was restricted to V-J combinations with a frequency above 0.0001, which together covered about 99% of the repertoires. The TCS score was defined as F50 (clonal expansion) divided by E x V (chaos), with BLOSUM62-based TCRdist calculated between CDR3 peptides within each V-J. Welch's t-statistics and random forest reduced around 520 V-J features to about 13, which were used in a naive Bayes classifier (R e1071). TCRdb applied fastp at Q25 and MiXCR to the public reads, then kept only in-frame beta chains. CDR3 protein duplicates are merged, each entry listing the most common genes and DNA. The V and J calls come from TCRdb's annotation, not from the publication. Across this sample there are 410,000 or so distinct CDR3 sequences, with 14% to 15% seen only once. 13% of the sample is taken by the ten largest.

This clonotype has ten or more counts. The antigen it recognizes is unknown. Base qualities are missing; no much larger clone stands one base away. Its CDR3 holds 15 amino acids, cysteine through phenylalanine. Only the CDR3 DNA stays, 45 bases, in frame from base 1. Trimming takes 0 bases from V and 5 bases from J, and the germline ends sit 13 bases apart. From a lookup of the germline V gene, CDR1 and CDR2 are MNHEY and SVGAGI. The rearrangement joined TRBV6-5 to TRBJ2-5, with the D gene not confidently named. This TCR was recovered from a man younger than 30 with Graves' ophthalmopathy. The specimen was blood. The CDR3 is CASSYSYLGSETQYF. The sequenced DNA is TGTGCCAGCAGTTACTCGTACCTGGGAAGTGAGACCCAGTACTTC.